Following are 27 T cell receptor beta chains from one sample sequenced in a study of blood T cell repertoires in COVID-19. Generated by immunoSEQ multiplex PCR, the TCRdb table keeps only in-frame clones and is missing some. The table shows about 74,000 clones, with 88% occurring only once. The sequenced sample was peripheral blood. The receptors were gathered from a woman of 80 years or more with active or convalescent COVID-19.

The rearrangement uses TRBV5-1 and TRBJ1-1; no clear D. V was shortened by 0 bases and J by 0 bases, with 6 bases between the two germline ends. The CDR3 spans 14 residues. Per germline, CDR1 SGHRS and CDR2 YFSETQ. This chain's CDR3 is CASSLGLMNTEAFF. In DNA, the CDR3 is TGCGCCAGCAGCTTGGGACTTATGAACACTGAAGCTTTCTTT.

The sample holds one count of this clone. The chain combines TRBV4-3 with TRBJ2-7, with TRBD1 matching 8 bases. J gave up 4 bases and V 4 bases, and 9 bases lay outside the gene matches. The CDR3 spans 15 residues. From germline, CDR1 is LGHNA and CDR2 YSLEER. In nucleotides, the CDR3 is TGCGCCAGCAGCCCGGGGAGGACAGGGTTGTACGAGCAGTACTTC. It yields the protein CASSPGRTGLYEQYF.

The V and J genes are TRBV12-3 or TRBV12-4 and TRBJ1-1, with D perhaps matching TRBD1 (5 bases). This CDR3 is 12 amino acids long. Trimming removed 5 bases at V and 13 bases at J, with 17 bases between. DNA of the CDR3: TGTGCCAGCAGTCGTATCCAAAACAGGATTTTCTTT. It translates to CASSRIQNRIFF.

CDR3 residues: CAISELGRGTEAFF. In DNA form, the CDR3 reads TGTGCCATCAGTGAGTTGGGCAGGGGAACTGAAGCTTTCTTT. V usage is TRBV10-3 and J usage is TRBJ1-1; TRBD1 might be the D (6 bases). The CDR3 consists of 14 residues. The germline CDR1 and CDR2 sequences are ENHRY and SYGVKD. The germline V and J ends were trimmed by 1 base and 5 bases, with 11 bases remaining between them.

The V and J genes are TRBV13 and TRBJ2-7; a possible D gene is TRBD2 (6 bases). Germline assignment: CDR1 PRHDT and CDR2 FYEKMQ (reference sequence). Trimming removed 4 bases from V and 3 bases from J, with 16 bases in between. The CDR3 spans 15 residues. The CDR3 protein is CASSSIQRGIYEQYF. The CDR3 coding sequence is TGTGCCAGCAGCTCAATACAACGGGGGATCTACGAGCAGTACTTC.

The rearrangement joins TRBV11-2 to TRBJ1-6; D is perhaps TRBD1 (6 bases). CDR3 length: 17 amino acids. The ends were cut back, 0 bases at V and 10 bases at J, with 19 bases in the middle. Germline loops: CDR1 SGHAT, CDR2 FQNNGV. CDR3 coding DNA: TGTGCCAGCAGCTTAGATCGGGGGGCGCGGGGGTACTCACCCCTCCACTTT. This encodes CASSLDRGARGYSPLHF.

The V gene is TRBV10-3, the J gene TRBJ1-5; D might be TRBD1 (5 bases). Trimming took 6 bases from V and 4 from J, leaving 13 bases between them. Germline V gene lookup returns CDR1 ENHRY and CDR2 SYGVKD. The CDR3 has 14 amino acids. CDR3 region: CAIRTGDNNQPQHF. The DNA for the CDR3 is TGTGCCATCAGAACGGGGGATAATAATCAGCCCCAGCATTTT.

The chain couples TRBV24-1 to TRBJ1-1; TRBD1 might be the D (6 bases). This CDR3 spans 15 amino acids. The germline V gene has CDR1 KGHDR and CDR2 SFDVKD. The V and J ends lost 3 bases and 9 bases respectively, with 19 bases between them. The CDR3 sequence is CATSDARTGHSKAFF. CDR3 sequence (DNA): TGTGCCACCAGTGATGCCCGGACGGGACATAGTAAAGCTTTCTTT.

The CDR3: CASSLAGARVGQFF. CDR3 in DNA: TGCGCCAGCAGCTTGGCAGGGGCCCGGGTTGGGCAGTTCTTC. The chain recombines TRBV5-1 with TRBJ2-1; D may be TRBD1 (6 bases). The CDR3 is 14 amino acids. Trimming removed 0 bases from V and 12 bases from J, with 16 bases in between. Germline values: CDR1 SGHRS, CDR2 YFSETQ.

The table lists this clone with a count of one. The gene calls are TRBV6-5 and TRBJ1-1; 8 bases match TRBD1. Germline trimming cut 2 bases from V and 4 bases from J; bases unmatched to any gene: 3. The CDR3 consists of 14 residues. CDR1 and CDR2 (germline): MNHEY, SVGAGI. The CDR3 sequence is CASSYGTGGTEAFF. The CDR3 DNA reads TGTGCCAGCAGTTACGGAACAGGGGGCACTGAAGCTTTCTTT.

J is TRBJ1-1 and V is TRBV11-2; D may be TRBD1 (5 bases). CDR1 SGHAT and CDR2 FQNNGV come from the germline V gene. The V and J ends lost 7 bases and 6 bases respectively, with 18 bases between them. The CDR3 length is 14 residues. In DNA form, the CDR3 reads TGTGCCAGCAACATACGGGGCGGGAGGTCTGAAGCTTTCTTT. Protein sequence: CASNIRGGRSEAFF.

CDR3 in amino acids: CAIGQGKSTEAFF. Written as DNA, the CDR3 is TGTGCCATCGGACAGGGGAAGAGCACTGAAGCTTTCTTT. The V gene is TRBV10-3, the J gene TRBJ1-1; 9 nucleotides line up with TRBD1. Losses at the gene ends were 8 bases for V and 4 bases for J; bases not matched to a gene: 5. Per germline, CDR1 ENHRY and CDR2 SYGVKD. The CDR3 contains 13 residues.

The chain carries TRBV5-1 and TRBJ2-6; D is perhaps TRBD1 (5 bases). V shed 0 bases and J shed 2 bases, with 6 bases lying between them. Germline loops: CDR1 SGHRS, CDR2 YFSETQ. The CDR3 is 15 amino acids. The CDR3 DNA reads as TGCGCCAGCAGCTTGGTAGGGGCTGGGGCCAACGTCCTGACTTTC. This sequence encodes CASSLVGAGANVLTF.

The rearrangement links TRBV4-2 to TRBJ2-1; 10 bases fit TRBD2. The germline gives CDR1 LGHNA, CDR2 YNFKEQ. The J segment lost 10 bases and the V segment lost 0 bases, leaving 12 bases of the junction unmatched. The CDR3 length is 17 residues. The CDR3 reads CASSQDPAASGRGEQFF. For the CDR3, the DNA is TGTGCCAGCAGCCAAGATCCCGCGGCTAGCGGGAGAGGGGAGCAGTTCTTC.

This rearrangement joins TRBV3-1 (or the pseudogene TRBV3-2) to TRBJ1-5; 7 bases fit TRBD1. The CDR3 has 16 residues. Germline loops: CDR1 LGHDT, CDR2 YNNKEL (reference sequence). V lost 4 bases and J lost 2; bases outside the gene matches: 8. The CDR3 nucleotides read TGTGCCAGCAGCCTTTCTACAGGGGTTGGCAATCAGCCCCAGCATTTT. Protein sequence: CASSLSTGVGNQPQHF.

The CDR3 DNA follows: TGTGCCAGCAGCTGGGACATTTTTATCAAAAACATTCAGTACTTC. As protein: CASSWDIFIKNIQYF. J is TRBJ2-4 and V is TRBV5-5, with D tentatively TRBD1 (6 bases). V was trimmed by 3 bases and J by 3 bases, leaving 13 bases between them. This CDR3 is 15 amino acids long. Germline CDR1 is SGHKS and CDR2 is YYEKEE (reference sequence).

V is TRBV7-2 and J is TRBJ1-1; tentatively, D is TRBD1 (6 bases). Germline CDR1 SGHTA, CDR2 FQGNSA. The CDR3 is 15 residues long. Trimming took off 5 bases at V and 5 bases at J, with 18 bases between the two ends. CDR3 amino acids: CASSPWAGVGTEAFF. As DNA, the CDR3 is TGTGCCAGCAGCCCCTGGGCAGGGGTGGGGACTGAAGCTTTCTTT. Full variable domain (missing parts from reference TRBV7-2 and TRBJ1-1): GAGVSQSPSNKVTEKGKDVELRCDPISGHTALYWYRQSLGQGLEFLIYFQGNSAPDKSGLPSDRFSAERTGGSVSTLTIQRTQQEDSAVYLCASSPWAGVGTEAFFGQGTRLTVV.

The chain carries TRBV7-2 and TRBJ2-7; D perhaps matches TRBD1 (6 bases). Per germline, CDR1 SGHTA and CDR2 FQGNSA. V lost 5 bases, J lost 3 bases, and 8 bases lay in between. This CDR3 has 12 amino acids. CDR3 region: CASSEQGYEQYF. The CDR3 region has the DNA TGTGCCAGCAGCGAACAGGGCTACGAGCAGTACTTC.

The chain uses TRBV18 and TRBJ1-5; TRBD1 aligns across 7 bases. The CDR3 is 18 residues long. Germline trimming cut 0 bases from V and 0 bases from J; bases unmatched to any gene: 8. From germline, CDR1 is KGHSH and CDR2 LQKENI. CDR3 residues: CASSPPSRDSHSNQPQHF. CDR3 nucleotides: TGTGCCAGCTCACCACCGTCCAGGGACAGTCATAGCAATCAGCCCCAGCATTTT.

The rearrangement links TRBV7-2 to TRBJ2-7; D is ambiguous. V lost 0 bases and J 2 bases, leaving 5 bases between the germline ends. Germline CDR1 reads SGHTA; CDR2 reads FQGNSA. There are 13 residues in the CDR3. The CDR3 DNA sequence: TGTGCCAGCAGCTTAGCTCCTGCCTACGAGCAGTACTTC. It encodes CASSLAPAYEQYF.

V gene TRBV11-2 combines with J gene TRBJ2-3; TRBD2 is a possible D gene (5 bases). Germline CDR1 is SGHAT and CDR2 is FQNNGV. Trimming removed 0 bases from V and 0 bases from J, with 10 bases in between. There are 16 residues in the CDR3. The CDR3 sequence: CASSLDRWTSTDTQYF. In DNA form, the CDR3 reads TGTGCCAGCAGCTTAGATCGTTGGACTAGCACAGATACGCAGTATTTT.

This chain joins TRBV30 and TRBJ1-1; 9 bases are a match to TRBD1. The CDR3 has 13 amino acids. CDR1 and CDR2 (germline): GTSNPN, SVGIG (reference sequence). After removal of 2 bases from V and 3 bases from J, the junction contained 1 base not matched to a gene. The CDR3 protein is CAWSRDRDTEAFF. The CDR3, as DNA: TGTGCCTGGAGTAGGGACAGGGACACTGAAGCTTTCTTT.

The CDR3 spells CASSVGAGQVRGEHRYTQYF. The DNA for the CDR3 is TGTGCCAGCAGCGTAGGTGCTGGACAGGTTAGGGGAGAGCACAGATACACGCAGTATTTT. This chain joins TRBV9 and TRBJ2-3, with 7 bases identical to TRBD1. V lost 0 bases to trimming and J lost 9 bases; unmatched junction nucleotides: 25. The germline V gene has CDR1 SGDLS and CDR2 YYNGEE. CDR3 size: 20 residues.

V usage is TRBV27 and J usage is TRBJ1-5; D not resolved. V was cut by 2 bases and J by 2 bases, with 13 bases left in between. This CDR3 comprises 16 residues. The V gene's germline CDR1 is MNHEY and CDR2 SMNVEV (reference sequence). CDR3 amino acids: CASSLRGGSGNQPQHF. Written as DNA, the CDR3 is TGTGCCAGCAGTTTAAGAGGCGGCAGCGGCAATCAGCCCCAGCATTTT.

The gene calls are TRBV4-3 and TRBJ1-1; TRBD1 matches at 7 bases. The CDR3 covers 14 residues. Germline lookup yields CDR1 LGHNA and CDR2 YSLEER. V shed 1 base and J 11 bases; nucleotides not matched to a gene: 10. The CDR3 nucleotides read TGCGCCAGCAGCCAAGGAGACAGGGCCGTAGTGGCTTTCTTT. This encodes CASSQGDRAVVAFF.

J is TRBJ1-1 and V is TRBV28; 9 bases fit TRBD1. V lost 8 bases, J lost 4 bases, and 5 bases stayed unmatched. Looked up from germline, CDR1 is MDHEN and CDR2 is SYDVKM. The CDR3 has 13 amino acids. CDR3 loop: CASRDRGGTEAFF. The CDR3 DNA follows: TGTGCCAGCCGTGACAGGGGGGGCACTGAAGCTTTCTTT.

The chain carries TRBV27 and TRBJ2-7, with D unclear. Germline V gives CDR1 MNHEY, CDR2 SMNVEV (reference sequence). This CDR3 comprises 13 residues. Trimming left V 3 bases short and J 2 bases short, with 8 bases between. This CDR3 is CASSLRQTYEQYF. The CDR3 nucleotides read TGTGCCAGCAGTTTGAGGCAGACCTACGAGCAGTACTTC.